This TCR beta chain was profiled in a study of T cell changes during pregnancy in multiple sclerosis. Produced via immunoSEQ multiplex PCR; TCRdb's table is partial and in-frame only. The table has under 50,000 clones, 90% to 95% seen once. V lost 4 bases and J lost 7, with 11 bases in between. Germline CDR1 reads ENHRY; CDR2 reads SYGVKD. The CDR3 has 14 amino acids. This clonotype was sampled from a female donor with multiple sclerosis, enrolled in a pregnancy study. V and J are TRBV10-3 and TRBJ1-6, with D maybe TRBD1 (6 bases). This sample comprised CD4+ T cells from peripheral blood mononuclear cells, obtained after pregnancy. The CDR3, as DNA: TGTGCCATCAGTGGCGGACAGATAAATTCACCCCTCCACTTT. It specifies CAISGGQINSPLHF.